This T cell receptor beta chain was found in a study of circulating tumor DNA in untreated peripheral T-cell lymphoma (dated by TCRdb to about 2021). Broader findings and caveats from the paper: Tumor-specific clonotypes were identified in roughly 75% of patients, from about nine tenths of baseline tissues and around 67% of baseline serum samples.

The library came from the immunoSEQ multiplex PCR assay. In TCRdb, the immuneACCESS table is reduced to in-frame sequences with V and J assigned. These tables do not hold every clone; where another copy was compared, an unresolved V gene accounts for under half, and the others remain unexplained. This sample lists approximately 10,000 clones; under 80% were detected once. Roughly 31% of the sample is held by the ten biggest clonotypes. Comments on this clone: There is no known antigen for this receptor. Qualities for individual bases were not recorded, and no much larger clone is one base off.

Reading the germline V gene gives CDR1 SGHRS and CDR2 YFSETQ. The CDR3 runs 14 residues from the cysteine to the phenylalanine. CDR3 DNA is the only sequence kept; it has 42 bases, read in frame from the first base. The junction carries 15 bases between V and J, which are trimmed by 4 bases and 7 bases respectively. Tumor-specific TCR clonotypes were identified by sequencing baseline tumor tissue collected before treatment. In a trial, the study monitored patients with peripheral T-cell lymphoma who were getting frontline treatment by applying next-generation sequencing to their T-cell receptor sequences.

The rearranged chain carries TRBV5-1 and TRBJ2-4; the D segment may tentatively be TRBD1 or TRBD2, each giving 5 matched bases. The sample was tumor tissue. The clonotype originates from a human donor with peripheral T-cell lymphoma. CDR3 region: CASSQVQGGNIQYF. The DNA reads TGCGCCAGCAGCCAAGTCCAGGGCGGGAACATTCAGTACTTC.